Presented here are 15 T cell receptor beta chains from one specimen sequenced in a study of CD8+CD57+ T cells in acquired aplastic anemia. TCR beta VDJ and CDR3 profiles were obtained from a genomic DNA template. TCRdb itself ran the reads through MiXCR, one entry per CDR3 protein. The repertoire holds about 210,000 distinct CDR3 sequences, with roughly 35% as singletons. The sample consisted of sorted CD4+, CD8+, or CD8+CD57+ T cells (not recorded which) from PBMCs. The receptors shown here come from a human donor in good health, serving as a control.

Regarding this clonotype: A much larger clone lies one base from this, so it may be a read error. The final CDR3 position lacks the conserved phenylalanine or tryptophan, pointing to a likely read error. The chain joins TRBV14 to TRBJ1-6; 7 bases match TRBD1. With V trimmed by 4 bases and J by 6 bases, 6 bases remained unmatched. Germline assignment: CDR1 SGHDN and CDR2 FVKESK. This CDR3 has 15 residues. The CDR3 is CASSRGTAPNSPLHS. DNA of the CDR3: TGTGCCAGCAGCCGAGGGACAGCCCCTAATTCACCCCTCCACTCT.

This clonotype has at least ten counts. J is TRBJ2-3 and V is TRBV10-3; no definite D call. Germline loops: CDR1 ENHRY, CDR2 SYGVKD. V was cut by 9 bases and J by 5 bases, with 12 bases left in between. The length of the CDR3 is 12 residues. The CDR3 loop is CAIKSSQDTQYF. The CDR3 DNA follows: TGTGCCATAAAAAGCAGCCAAGATACGCAGTATTTT.

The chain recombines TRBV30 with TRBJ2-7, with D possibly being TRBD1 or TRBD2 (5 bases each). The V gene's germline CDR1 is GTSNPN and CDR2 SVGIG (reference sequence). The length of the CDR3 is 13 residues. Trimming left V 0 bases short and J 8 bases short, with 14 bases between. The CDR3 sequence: CAWSVSSGSKQYF. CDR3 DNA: TGTGCCTGGAGTGTATCGTCAGGGAGCAAGCAGTACTTC.

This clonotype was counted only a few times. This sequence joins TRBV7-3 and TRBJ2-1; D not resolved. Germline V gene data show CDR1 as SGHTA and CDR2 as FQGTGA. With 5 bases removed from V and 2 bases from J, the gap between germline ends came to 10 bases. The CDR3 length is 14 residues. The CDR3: CASSPTRTYNEQFF. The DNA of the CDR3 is TGTGCCAGCAGCCCAACCAGAACCTACAATGAGCAGTTCTTC.

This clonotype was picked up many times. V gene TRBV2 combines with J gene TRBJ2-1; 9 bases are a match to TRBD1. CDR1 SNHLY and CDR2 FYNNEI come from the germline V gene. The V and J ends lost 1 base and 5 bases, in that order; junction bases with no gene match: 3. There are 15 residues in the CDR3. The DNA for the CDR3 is TGTGCCAGCAGTGAAGGACAGGGGGTTAACAATGAGCAGTTCTTC. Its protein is CASSEGQGVNNEQFF.

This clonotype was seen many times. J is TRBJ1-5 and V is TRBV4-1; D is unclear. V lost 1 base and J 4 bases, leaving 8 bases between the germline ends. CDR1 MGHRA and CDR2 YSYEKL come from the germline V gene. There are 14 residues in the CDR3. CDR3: CASSQGPGNQPQHF. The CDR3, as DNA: TGCGCCAGCAGCCAAGGCCCAGGAAATCAGCCCCAGCATTTT.

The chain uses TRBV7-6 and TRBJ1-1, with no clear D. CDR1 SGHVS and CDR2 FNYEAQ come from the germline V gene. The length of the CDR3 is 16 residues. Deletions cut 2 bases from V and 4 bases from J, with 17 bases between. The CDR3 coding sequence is TGTGCCAGCAGCTTATTTCGTATAGGGAAGGGCACTGAAGCTTTCTTT. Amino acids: CASSLFRIGKGTEAFF.

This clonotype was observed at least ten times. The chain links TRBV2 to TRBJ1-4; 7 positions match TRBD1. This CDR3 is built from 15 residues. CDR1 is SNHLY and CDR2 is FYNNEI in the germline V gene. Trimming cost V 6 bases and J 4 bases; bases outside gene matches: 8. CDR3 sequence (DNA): TGTGCCAGCAGAGAACAGGGGATTAGTAATGAAAAACTGTTTTTT. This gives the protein CASREQGISNEKLFF. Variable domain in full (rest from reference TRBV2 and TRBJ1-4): EPEVTQTPSHQVTQMGQEVILRCVPISNHLYFYWYRQILGQKVEFLVSFYNNEISEKSEIFDDQFSVERPDGSNFTLKIRSTKLEDSAMYFCASREQGISNEKLFFGSGTQLSVL.

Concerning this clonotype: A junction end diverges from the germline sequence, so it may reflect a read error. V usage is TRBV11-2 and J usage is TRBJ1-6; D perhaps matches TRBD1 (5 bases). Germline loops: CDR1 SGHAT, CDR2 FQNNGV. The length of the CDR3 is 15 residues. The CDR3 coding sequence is TGTGCCCGCAGCTTACGGGACGTGTATAATTCACCCCTCCACTTT. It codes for CARSLRDVYNSPLHF.

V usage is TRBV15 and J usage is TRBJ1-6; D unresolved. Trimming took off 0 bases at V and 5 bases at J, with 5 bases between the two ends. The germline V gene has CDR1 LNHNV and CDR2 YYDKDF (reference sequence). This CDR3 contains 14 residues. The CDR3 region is CATSRDEHNSPLHF. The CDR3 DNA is TGTGCCACCAGCAGAGATGAACATAATTCACCCCTCCACTTT.

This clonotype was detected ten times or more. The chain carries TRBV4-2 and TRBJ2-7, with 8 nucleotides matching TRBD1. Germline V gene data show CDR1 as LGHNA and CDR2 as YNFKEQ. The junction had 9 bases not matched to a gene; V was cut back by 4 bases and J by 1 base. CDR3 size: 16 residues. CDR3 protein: CASSPSQGVRSYEQYF. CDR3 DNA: TGTGCCAGCAGCCCCTCACAGGGGGTCAGATCCTACGAGCAGTACTTC.

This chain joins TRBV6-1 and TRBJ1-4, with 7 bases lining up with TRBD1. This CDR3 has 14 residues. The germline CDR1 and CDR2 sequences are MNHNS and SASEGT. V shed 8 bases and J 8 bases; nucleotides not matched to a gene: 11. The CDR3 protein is CASGTTGAGEKLFF. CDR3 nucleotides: TGTGCCAGCGGTACCACAGGGGCGGGGGAAAAACTGTTTTTT.

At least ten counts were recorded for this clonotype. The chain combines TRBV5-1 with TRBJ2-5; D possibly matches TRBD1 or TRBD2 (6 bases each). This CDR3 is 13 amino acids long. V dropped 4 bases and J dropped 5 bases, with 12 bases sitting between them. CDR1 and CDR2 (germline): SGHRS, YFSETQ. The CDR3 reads CASSRGLGETQYF. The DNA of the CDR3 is TGCGCCAGCAGCCGGGGGCTAGGGGAGACCCAGTACTTC.

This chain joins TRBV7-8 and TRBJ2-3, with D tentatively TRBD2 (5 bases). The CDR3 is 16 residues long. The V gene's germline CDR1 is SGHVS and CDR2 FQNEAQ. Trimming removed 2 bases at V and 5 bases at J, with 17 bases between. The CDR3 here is CASSLYGLSTGDTQYF. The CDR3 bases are TGTGCCAGCAGCTTATATGGACTTTCTACGGGAGATACGCAGTATTTT.

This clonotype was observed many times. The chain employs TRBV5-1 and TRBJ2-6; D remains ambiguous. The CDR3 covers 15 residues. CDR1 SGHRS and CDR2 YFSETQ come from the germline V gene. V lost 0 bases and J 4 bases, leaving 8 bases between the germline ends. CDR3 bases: TGCGCCAGCAGCTTGGACGGGTCCGGGGCCAACGTCCTGACTTTC. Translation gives CASSLDGSGANVLTF.